Following are 9 T cell receptor beta chains from one sample sequenced in a study of shared clonotypes between healthy human individuals (dated by TCRdb to about 2020). Receptor libraries were prepared by the immunoSEQ multiplex PCR assay. Drawn from immuneACCESS, this table holds only the in-frame rearrangements with V and J called that TCRdb kept. Clones are partly lost; checked studies trace under half to an unresolved V gene and leave the rest unexplained. Present in this sample are 190,000 or so clones, just under 95% of which were seen just once. More than 0.06% of the sample goes to the ten largest clones. Material for sequencing was naive CD4+ T cells sorted from blood. Read against the paper, the sample's cell subset or site label means: CD45RA+ positively selected. These receptors came from a woman aged 30 to 39 in good health.

V is TRBV18 and J is TRBJ1-5; perhaps TRBD1 as D (5 bases). V was cut by 3 bases and J by 4 bases, with 10 bases left in between. There are 14 residues in the CDR3. CDR1 KGHSH and CDR2 LQKENI come from the germline V gene. The chain's CDR3 is CASSPYGGNQPQHF. The CDR3 DNA is TGTGCCAGCTCACCTTACGGGGGGAATCAGCCCCAGCATTTT.

The V and J genes are TRBV30 and TRBJ2-3; 13 bases are a match to TRBD2. V was pared by 6 bases and J by 10 bases, with 4 bases of the junction left unmatched. Germline-derived CDR1 and CDR2 are GTSNPN and SVGIG (reference sequence). The CDR3 loop spans 12 amino acids. The CDR3 here is CACGLAGASQYF. The CDR3 DNA reads TGTGCCTGCGGACTAGCGGGGGCCTCGCAGTATTTT.

This clone occurred once. This chain joins TRBV19 and TRBJ2-7, with 7 bases that match TRBD1. Per the germline V gene, CDR1 is LNHDA and CDR2 is SQIVND (reference sequence). V gave up 8 bases and J gave up 1 base; unmatched junction bases: 11. This CDR3 region has 15 residues. The CDR3 DNA follows: TGTGCCAGTTCCCGTGAGGGGGCGATATCCTACGAGCAGTACTTC. It encodes CASSREGAISYEQYF.

A word on this clone: Other DNA sequences from this sample encode an identical CDR3 as well. The V and J genes are TRBV18 and TRBJ1-1; D ambiguous. V lost 3 bases to trimming and J lost 0 bases, with 11 bases between them. The CDR3 is 15 amino acids. Germline CDR1 is KGHSH and CDR2 is LQKENI. CDR3 region: CASSPPGRMNTEAFF. The CDR3 bases are TGTGCCAGCTCACCTCCCGGGAGAATGAACACTGAAGCTTTCTTT.

The rearrangement links TRBV28 to TRBJ1-5; 7 positions match TRBD1. This CDR3 comprises 16 residues. V lost 6 bases to trimming and J lost 0 bases; unmatched junction nucleotides: 8. Germline V gene data show CDR1 as MDHEN and CDR2 as SYDVKM. CDR3 sequence: CASSHRGSYSNQPQHF. CDR3 DNA: TGTGCCAGCAGCCACAGGGGAAGTTATAGCAATCAGCCCCAGCATTTT. The full variable domain, rest sourced from reference TRBV28 and TRBJ1-5, is DVKVTQSSRYLVKRTGEKVFLECVQDMDHENMFWYRQDPGLGLRLIYFSYDVKMKEKGDIPEGYSVSREKKERFSLILESASTNQTSMYLCASSHRGSYSNQPQHFGDGTRLSIL.

The chain employs TRBV7-6 and TRBJ1-4; tentatively, D is TRBD1 (6 bases). Germline CDR1 and CDR2: SGHVS and FNYEAQ. The CDR3 covers 17 residues. The V end lost 1 base, the J end lost 0 bases, and 12 bases lay between the germline ends. The CDR3 here is CASSLGPGQATNEKLFF. CDR3 bases: TGTGCCAGCAGCTTAGGACCGGGACAAGCAACTAATGAAAAACTGTTTTTT.

The gene calls are TRBV6-5 and TRBJ2-7; TRBD2 aligns across 8 bases. With 7 bases clipped from V and 5 bases from J, the junction kept 7 bases outside the gene matches. The CDR3 extends over 13 amino acids. Germline V CDR1 and CDR2: MNHEY, SVGAGI. CDR3 DNA sequence: TGTGCCAGCACCGGGACTAGTGGGGACGAGCAGTACTTC. Residues: CASTGTSGDEQYF.

The V call is TRBV5-6, the J call TRBJ1-2; D is uncertain. The V gene lost 2 bases and the J gene lost 8 bases, with 10 bases spanning the gap. The length of the CDR3 is 12 residues. CDR1 SGHDT and CDR2 YYEEEE come from the germline V gene. CDR3 DNA: TGTGCCAGCAGCTTCCCAGGTGGGGGCTACACCTTC. This codes for CASSFPGGGYTF. The entire variable domain, with the rest obtained from reference TRBV5-6 and TRBJ1-2, is as follows: DAGVTQSPTHLIKTRGQQVTLRCSPKSGHDTVSWYQQALGQGPQFIFQYYEEEERQRGNFPDRFSGHQFPNYSSELNVNALLLGDSALYLCASSFPGGGYTFGSGTRLTVV.

The genes are TRBV5-1 and TRBJ2-5, with D tentatively TRBD2 (6 bases). The J call may be in error: the DNA end matches TRBJ2-7 better. The CDR3 has 14 residues. The germline V gene has CDR1 SGHRS and CDR2 YFSETQ. The CDR3 sequence is CASSPLAEVGEQYF. In DNA, the CDR3 is TGCGCCAGCAGTCCTTTAGCGGAGGTCGGCGAGCAGTACTTC.